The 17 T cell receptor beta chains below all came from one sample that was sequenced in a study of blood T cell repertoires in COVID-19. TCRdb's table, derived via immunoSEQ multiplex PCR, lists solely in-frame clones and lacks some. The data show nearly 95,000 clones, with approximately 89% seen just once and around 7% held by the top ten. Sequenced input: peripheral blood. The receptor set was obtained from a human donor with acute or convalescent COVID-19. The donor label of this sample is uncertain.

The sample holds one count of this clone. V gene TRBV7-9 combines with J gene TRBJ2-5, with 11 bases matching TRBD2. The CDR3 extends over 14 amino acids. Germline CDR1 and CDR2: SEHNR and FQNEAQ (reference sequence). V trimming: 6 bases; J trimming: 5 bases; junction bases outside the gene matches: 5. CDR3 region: CASSVAGGMETQYF. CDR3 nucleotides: TGTGCCAGCAGTGTAGCGGGGGGGATGGAGACCCAGTACTTC.

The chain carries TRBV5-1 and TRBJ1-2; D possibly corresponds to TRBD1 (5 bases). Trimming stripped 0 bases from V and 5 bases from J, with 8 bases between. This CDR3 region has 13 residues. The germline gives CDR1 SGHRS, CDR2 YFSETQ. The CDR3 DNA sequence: TGCGCCAGCAGCTTGGGACAGATTTATGGCTACACCTTC. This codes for CASSLGQIYGYTF.

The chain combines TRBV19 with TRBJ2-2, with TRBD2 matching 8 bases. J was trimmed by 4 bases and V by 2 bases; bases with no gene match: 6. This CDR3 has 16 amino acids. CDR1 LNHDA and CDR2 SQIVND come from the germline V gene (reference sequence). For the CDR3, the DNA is TGTGCCAGTAGTATAATGGCGGGGGGTCCCACCGGGGAGCTGTTTTTT. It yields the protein CASSIMAGGPTGELFF.

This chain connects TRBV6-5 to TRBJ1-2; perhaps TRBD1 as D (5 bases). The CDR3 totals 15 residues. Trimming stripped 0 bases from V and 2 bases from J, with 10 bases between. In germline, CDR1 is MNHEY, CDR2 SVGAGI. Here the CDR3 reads CASSYSAGSNYGYTF. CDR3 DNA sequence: TGTGCCAGCAGTTACTCGGCAGGGTCGAACTATGGCTACACCTTC.

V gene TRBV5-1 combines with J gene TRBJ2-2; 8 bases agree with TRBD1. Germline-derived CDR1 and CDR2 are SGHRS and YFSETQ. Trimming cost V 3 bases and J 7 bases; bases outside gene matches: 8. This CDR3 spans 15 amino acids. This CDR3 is CASSSRTGTGGELFF. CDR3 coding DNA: TGCGCCAGCAGCTCCCGGACAGGGACGGGCGGGGAGCTGTTTTTT.

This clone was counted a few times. Written as DNA, the CDR3 is TGTGCCACCAGCAAATCAACAGGGGAAGCTTTCTTT. Translating it yields CATSKSTGEAFF. The chain combines TRBV15 with TRBJ1-1, with D possibly TRBD1 on 6 matching bases. The CDR3 has 12 amino acids. V was pared by 4 bases and J by 8 bases, with 11 bases between. The germline V gene encodes CDR1 LNHNV and CDR2 YYDKDF (reference sequence).

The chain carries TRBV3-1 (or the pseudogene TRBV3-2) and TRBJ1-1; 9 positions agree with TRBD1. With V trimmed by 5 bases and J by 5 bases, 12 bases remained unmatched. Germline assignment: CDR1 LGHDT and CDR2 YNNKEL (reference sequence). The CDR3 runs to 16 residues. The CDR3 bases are TGTGCCAGCAGCTCTCGGGGGACAGGGATAAGGACTGAAGCTTTCTTT. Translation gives CASSSRGTGIRTEAFF.

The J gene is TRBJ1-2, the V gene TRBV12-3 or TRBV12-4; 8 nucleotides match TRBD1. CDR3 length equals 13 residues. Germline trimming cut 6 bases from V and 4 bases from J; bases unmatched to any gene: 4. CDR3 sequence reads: CASSPDRGYGYTF. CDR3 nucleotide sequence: TGTGCCAGCAGCCCCGACAGGGGCTATGGCTACACCTTC.

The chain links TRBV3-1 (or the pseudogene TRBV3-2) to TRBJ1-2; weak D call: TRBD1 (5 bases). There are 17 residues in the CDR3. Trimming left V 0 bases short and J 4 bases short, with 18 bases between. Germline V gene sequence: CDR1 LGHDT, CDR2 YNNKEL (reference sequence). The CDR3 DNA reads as TGTGCCAGCAGCCAAGAGTCGTCGGGGGAACACGGCTATGGCTACACCTTC. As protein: CASSQESSGEHGYGYTF.

CDR3 loop: CASSPPSTNTGELFF. Here the CDR3 DNA reads TGTGCCAGCTCACCACCATCCACGAACACCGGGGAGCTGTTTTTT. V gene TRBV18 combines with J gene TRBJ2-2; D remains unclear. The V end lost 0 bases, the J end lost 0 bases, and 5 bases lay between the germline ends. Germline V gene data show CDR1 as KGHSH and CDR2 as LQKENI. CDR3 length: 15 residues.

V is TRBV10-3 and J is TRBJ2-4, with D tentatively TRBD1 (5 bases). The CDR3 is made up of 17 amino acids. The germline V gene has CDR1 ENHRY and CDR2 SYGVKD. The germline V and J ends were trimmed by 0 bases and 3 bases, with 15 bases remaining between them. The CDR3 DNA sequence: TGTGCCATCAGTGAGTCGTTGAACAGGACCAACAAAAACATTCAGTACTTC. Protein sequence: CAISESLNRTNKNIQYF.

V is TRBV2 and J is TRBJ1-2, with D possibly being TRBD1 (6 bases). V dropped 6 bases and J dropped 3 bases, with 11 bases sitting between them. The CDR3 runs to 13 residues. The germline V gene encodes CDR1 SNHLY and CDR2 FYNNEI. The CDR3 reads CASSADSHYGYTF. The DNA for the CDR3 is TGTGCCAGCAGCGCGGACAGTCACTATGGCTACACCTTC.

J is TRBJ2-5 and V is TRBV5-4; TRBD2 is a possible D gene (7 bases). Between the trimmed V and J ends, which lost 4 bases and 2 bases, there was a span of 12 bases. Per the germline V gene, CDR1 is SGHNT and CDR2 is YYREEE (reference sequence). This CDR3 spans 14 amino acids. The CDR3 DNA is TGTGCCAGCAGCCGGAAGGGGGGGCAAGAGACCCAGTACTTC. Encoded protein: CASSRKGGQETQYF.

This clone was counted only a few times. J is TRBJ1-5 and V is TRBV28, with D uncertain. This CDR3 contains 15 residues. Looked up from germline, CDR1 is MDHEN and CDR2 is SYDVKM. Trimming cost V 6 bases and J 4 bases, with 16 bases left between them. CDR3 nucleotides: TGTGCCAGCAGCCGCGGGCGGGGTCCGAATCAGCCCCAGCATTTT. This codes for CASSRGRGPNQPQHF.

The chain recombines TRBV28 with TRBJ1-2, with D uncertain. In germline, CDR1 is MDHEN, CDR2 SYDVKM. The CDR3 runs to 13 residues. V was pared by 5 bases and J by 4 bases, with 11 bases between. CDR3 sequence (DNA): TGTGCCAGCAGTCGGGGTTCTGCCTATGGCTACACCTTC. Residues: CASSRGSAYGYTF.

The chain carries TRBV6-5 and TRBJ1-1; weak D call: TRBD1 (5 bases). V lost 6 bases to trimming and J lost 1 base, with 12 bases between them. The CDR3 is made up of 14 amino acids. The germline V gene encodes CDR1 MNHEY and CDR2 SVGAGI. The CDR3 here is CASSQWGENTEAFF. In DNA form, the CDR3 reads TGTGCCAGCAGCCAATGGGGGGAGAACACTGAAGCTTTCTTT.

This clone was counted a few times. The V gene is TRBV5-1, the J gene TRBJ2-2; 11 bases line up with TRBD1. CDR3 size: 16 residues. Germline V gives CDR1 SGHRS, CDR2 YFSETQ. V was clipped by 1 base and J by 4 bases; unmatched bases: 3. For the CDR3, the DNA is TGCGCCAGCAGCTTGTCGGGACAGGGGGTCACCGGGGAGCTGTTTTTT. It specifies CASSLSGQGVTGELFF.